This T cell receptor (beta chain) was captured by sequencing in a study of resident and recirculating memory T cells in vitiligo. General study points: Clonality differed among vitiligo lesions, with no unique dominant clone.

On this clone itself: Its antigen is undetermined.

Assay used: immunoSEQ multiplex PCR; TCRdb lists only in-frame clones, some missing. The sample holds around 76,000 clones, approximately 90% seen once. With 10 bases removed from V and 3 bases from J, the gap between germline ends came to 12 bases. The germline CDR1 and CDR2 sequences are LNHDA and SQIVND (reference sequence). This CDR3 contains 12 residues. The source material was blood. The rearrangement links TRBV19 to TRBJ1-1, with D uncertain. The sequence was collected from a male donor with vitiligo. In DNA form, the CDR3 reads TGTGCCACCTTCGGGAGGCACACTGAAGCTTTCTTT. Protein product: CATFGRHTEAFF.